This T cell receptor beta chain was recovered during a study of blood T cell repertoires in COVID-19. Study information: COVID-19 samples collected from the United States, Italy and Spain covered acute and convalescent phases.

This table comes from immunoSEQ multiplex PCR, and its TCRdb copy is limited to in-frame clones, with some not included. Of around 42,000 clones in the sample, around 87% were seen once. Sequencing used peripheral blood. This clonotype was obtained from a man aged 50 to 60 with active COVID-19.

CDR3 residues: CATSRGVGTKDTQYF. The CDR3 DNA reads as TGTGCCACCAGCAGAGGTGTCGGGACTAAGGATACGCAGTATTTT. The chain joins TRBV15 to TRBJ2-3, with 7 bases lining up with TRBD2. Looked up from germline, CDR1 is LNHNV and CDR2 is YYDKDF (reference sequence). This CDR3 is 15 amino acids long. Trimming removed 1 base from V and 6 bases from J; junction bases left unmatched: 7. Variable domain in full (rest from reference TRBV15 and TRBJ2-3): DAMVIQNPRYQVTQFGKPVTLSCSQTLNHNVMYWYQQKSSQAPKLLFHYYDKDFNNEADTPDNFQSRRPNTSFCFLDIRSPGLGDTAMYLCATSRGVGTKDTQYFGPGTRLTVL.